Listed below are T cell receptor beta chains from one sample, sequenced in a study of T cell responses to AZD1222 COVID-19 vaccine. Clones were sequenced by immunoSEQ multiplex PCR, and TCRdb holds only the in-frame ones, with some missing. Of about 150,000 clones in the sample, roughly 92% were seen once. The input for sequencing was peripheral blood, taken on day 0 of AZD1222 vaccination. The receptors derive from an adult in good health. The CDR3 runs from the conserved cysteine through the conserved F or W. The D gene is left open where the match is weak. Rows give clone size only sometimes, using once, few, many, or a class for an expanded clone.

d_call clone_size j_call v_call cdr3_nt cdr3_aa
NA NA TRBJ1-1 TRBV4-3 TGCGCCAGCAGCCAAGACCCCGCAGGGTTTCGATCGAACACTGAAGCTTTCTTT CASSQDPAGFRSNTEAFF
NA NA TRBJ1-3 TRBV7-9 TGTGCCAGCAGCTTAGCGCAGGGGTGGGGAAACACCATATATTTT CASSLAQGWGNTIYF
NA NA TRBJ1-3 TRBV5-5 TGTGCCAGCAGCTTGGTGGGGGCTAAAGGGGCAGAAAACACCATATATTTT CASSLVGAKGAENTIYF
NA NA TRBJ1-6 TRBV12-5 TGTGCTAGTGGTGAAGGTAGCGCTATTGGTTCACCCCTCCACTTT CASGEGSAIGSPLHF
TRBD2 NA TRBJ2-3 TRBV6-5 TGTGCCAGCAGTTACAGCGGGGGGGCAAGAGATACGCAGTATTTT CASSYSGGARDTQYF
NA NA TRBJ1-1 TRBV4-3 TGCGCCAGCAGCCAAGATTCATGGCCGGGGGCAACTGAAGCTTTCTTT CASSQDSWPGATEAFF
NA NA TRBJ1-1 TRBV4-1 TGCGCCAGCAGCCAAGAAGGGAGGGCCCGGGGCACTGAAGCTTTCTTT CASSQEGRARGTEAFF
TRBD1 NA TRBJ1-2 TRBV7-9 TGTGCCAGCAGCTTAGCCGTGACAGGGTCTGGCTACACCTTC CASSLAVTGSGYTF
TRBD1 NA TRBJ2-7 TRBV5-6 TGTGCCAGCAGCCCCAGGACAGGCCCGAGCTCCTACGAGCAGTACTTC CASSPRTGPSSYEQYF
NA NA TRBJ1-2 TRBV2 TGTGCCAGCAGTGAGTATCGGCAACTCTATGGCTACACCTTC CASSEYRQLYGYTF
NA NA TRBJ2-5 TRBV9 TGTGCCAGCAGCGTAGGGCTAGCGAGGGAGACCCAGTACTTC CASSVGLARETQYF
TRBD1 NA TRBJ1-5 TRBV29-1 TGCAGCGTTCGACAGGGGGAGTGGCAGCCCCAGCATTTT CSVRQGEWQPQHF
NA NA TRBJ1-4 TRBV9 TGTGCCAGCAGCGTAGAACCCGGAGAAAAACTGTTTTTT CASSVEPGEKLFF
NA NA TRBJ1-4 TRBV2 TGTGCCAGCAGTGATCAGGGGTTAGGTTCTAATGAAAAACTGTTTTTT CASSDQGLGSNEKLFF
TRBD1 NA TRBJ2-1 TRBV27 TGTGCCGCCGGACAGGGCCCCTACAATGAGCAGTTCTTC CAAGQGPYNEQFF
NA NA TRBJ2-2 TRBV7-2 TGTGCCAGTCTCAGGGGGGGGAACACCGGGGAGCTGTTTTTT CASLRGGNTGELFF
NA NA TRBJ1-6 TRBV5-1 TGCGCCAGCAGCTTGGCTTCAGGGAGGATAAATTCACCCCTCCACTTT CASSLASGRINSPLHF
TRBD2 few TRBJ2-2 TRBV14 TGTGCCAGCAGCTCTCGACTAGCGGTTAACACCGGGGAGCTGTTTTTT CASSSRLAVNTGELFF
TRBD1 NA TRBJ1-2 TRBV14 TGTGCCAGCAGCCAAGATCGGACAGGGTCGGGCTACACCTTC CASSQDRTGSGYTF
NA NA TRBJ2-6 TRBV3-1/TRBV3-2 TGTGCCAGCAGCCATAGGGTCCCGAGAGGCTCTGGGGCCAACGTCCTGACTTTC CASSHRVPRGSGANVLTF
TRBD1 NA TRBJ1-1 TRBV4-1 TGCGCCAGCAGCCCGGGACAGGGGCCCCGGGGCACTGAAGCTTTCTTT CASSPGQGPRGTEAFF
TRBD2 NA TRBJ2-3 TRBV9 TGTGCCAGCAGCGTAGTTAGCGGGAGGGCCGGCACAGATACGCAGTATTTT CASSVVSGRAGTDTQYF
NA NA TRBJ1-5 TRBV5-5 TGTGCCAGCAGCTTGGCCTACCGGGGTGGGTCCCAGCATTTT CASSLAYRGGSQHF
NA NA TRBJ2-3 TRBV7-9 TGTGCCAGCAGCAAAGATAGAGATACGCAGTATTTT CASSKDRDTQYF
TRBD2 NA TRBJ2-7 TRBV4-1 TGCGCCAGCAGCCAAGACGAGCAGCGGGGGCGGGACGAGCAGTACTTC CASSQDEQRGRDEQYF
NA NA TRBJ2-1 TRBV7-9 TGTGCCAGCAGCACAGAAGGGTACGAGCAGTTCTTC CASSTEGYEQFF
TRBD2 NA TRBJ2-1 TRBV7-3 TGTGCCAGCAGCCGTAAAGCGGGAGGATCGAGCTCCTACAATGAGCAGTTCTTC CASSRKAGGSSSYNEQFF
NA NA TRBJ2-5 TRBV24-1 TGTGCCACCAGTGATGACGGCCTTAAGGAGACCCAGTACTTC CATSDDGLKETQYF
NA NA TRBJ2-3 TRBV5-1 TGCGCCAGCAGCTTGGGCGTTGGGACAGATACGCAGTATTTT CASSLGVGTDTQYF
NA NA TRBJ1-2 TRBV10-2 TGCGCCAGCGAGGGTCCGGTGGGGGGCTACACCTTC CASEGPVGGYTF
NA NA TRBJ1-1 TRBV5-1 TGCGCCAGCACCTCCCACGGTTACACTGAAGCTTTCTTT CASTSHGYTEAFF
NA NA TRBJ2-1 TRBV18 TGTGCCAGCTCACCGCAAAACAGGGTGGGTGAGCAGTTCTTC CASSPQNRVGEQFF
TRBD1 NA TRBJ1-1 TRBV6-5 TGTGCCAGCAGTTACTCTTACAGGGGGTGGACTGAAGCTTTCTTT CASSYSYRGWTEAFF
NA once TRBJ2-3 TRBV7-3 TGTGCCAGCAGCTTAGATGCGGGACCCACAGATACGCAGTATTTT CASSLDAGPTDTQYF
NA NA TRBJ1-2 TRBV4-1 TGCGCCAGCAGCCAAGTTGGAAGACGGGACTATGGCTACACCTTC CASSQVGRRDYGYTF
TRBD1 NA TRBJ1-5 TRBV6-6 TGTGCCAGCAGTCCCCCTGGGCAGGGGGTCGGTATTGGAAAGCCCCAGCATTTT CASSPPGQGVGIGKPQHF
TRBD1 once TRBJ1-6 TRBV30 TGTGCCTGGAGTGTGAGGGCAGGGGGTAATTCACCCCTCCACTTT CAWSVRAGGNSPLHF